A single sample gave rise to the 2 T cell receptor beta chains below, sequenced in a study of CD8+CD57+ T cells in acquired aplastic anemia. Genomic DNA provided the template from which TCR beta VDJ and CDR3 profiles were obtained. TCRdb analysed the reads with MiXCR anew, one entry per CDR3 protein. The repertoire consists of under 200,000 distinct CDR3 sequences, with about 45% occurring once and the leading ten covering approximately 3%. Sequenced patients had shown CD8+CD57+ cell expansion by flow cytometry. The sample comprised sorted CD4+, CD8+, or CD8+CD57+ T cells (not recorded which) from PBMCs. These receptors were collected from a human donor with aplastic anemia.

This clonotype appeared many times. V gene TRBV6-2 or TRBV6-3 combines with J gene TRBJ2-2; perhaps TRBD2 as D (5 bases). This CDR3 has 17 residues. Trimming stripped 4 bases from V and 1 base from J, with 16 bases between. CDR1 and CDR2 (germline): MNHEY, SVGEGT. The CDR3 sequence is CASSSRRTVRNTGELFF. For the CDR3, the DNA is TGTGCCAGCAGTTCACGGCGGACTGTGCGGAACACCGGGGAGCTGTTTTTT.

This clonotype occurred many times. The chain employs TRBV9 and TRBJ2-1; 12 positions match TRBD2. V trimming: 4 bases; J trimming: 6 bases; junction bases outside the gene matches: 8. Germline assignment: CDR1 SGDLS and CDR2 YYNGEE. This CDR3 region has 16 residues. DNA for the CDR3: TGTGCCAGCAGCTACGGACTAGCGGGATTGAGCAATGAGCAGTTCTTC. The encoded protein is CASSYGLAGLSNEQFF.